These 31 T cell receptor beta chains share one sample of origin, sequenced in a study of CD8 T cells in ankylosing spondylitis. TCRdb independently ran MiXCR on the 5' RACE reads; one entry per CDR3 protein. The sample records tens of thousands of distinct CDR3 sequences, 7.9% being singletons. The sample consisted of blood. Every receptor here comes from a male donor with ankylosing spondylitis or in good health (not recorded which).

The sample holds many counts of this clonotype. The chain employs TRBV2 and TRBJ2-2, with 7 bases matching TRBD1. The CDR3 has 15 amino acids. After removal of 4 bases from V and 5 bases from J, the junction contained 7 bases not matched to a gene. Germline CDR1 and CDR2: SNHLY and FYNNEI. The CDR3 is CASSGGGARTGELFF. As DNA, the CDR3 is TGTGCCAGCAGTGGAGGGGGCGCAAGGACCGGGGAGCTGTTTTTT.

This clonotype has ten or more counts. The chain is built from TRBV12-5 and TRBJ2-2; TRBD1 agrees at 9 bases. After removal of 2 bases from V and 6 bases from J, the junction contained 7 bases not matched to a gene. The CDR3 covers 16 residues. CDR1 LGHNT and CDR2 FRNRAP come from the germline V gene. This CDR3 is CASGLLPTGGPGELFF. CDR3 nucleotide sequence: TGTGCTAGTGGTTTGCTCCCGACAGGGGGTCCCGGGGAGCTGTTTTTT.

This clonotype was seen ten or more times. The chain links TRBV7-2 to TRBJ2-3; 7 bases fit TRBD2. The V and J ends lost 0 bases and 7 bases, in that order; junction bases with no gene match: 4. Germline V lookup: CDR1 SGHTA, CDR2 FQGNSA. CDR3 length: 14 amino acids. The CDR3 DNA is TGTGCCAGCAGCTTAGCCGGGAGGTCAAATACGCAGTATTTT. Encoded protein: CASSLAGRSNTQYF.

This clonotype was counted a few times. The chain couples TRBV27 to TRBJ2-1; 11 bases line up with TRBD2. The ends lost 2 bases at V and 8 bases at J; junction bases unmatched: 8. Per germline, CDR1 MNHEY and CDR2 SMNVEV (reference sequence). The CDR3 covers 16 residues. CDR3 residues: CASSLAGTSGVDEQFF. CDR3 bases: TGTGCCAGCAGTTTAGCAGGGACTAGCGGCGTCGATGAGCAGTTCTTC.

CDR3 sequence: CSARPPGVNEAFF. The CDR3 DNA sequence: TGCAGTGCTAGACCGCCAGGAGTCAATGAAGCTTTCTTT. The chain employs TRBV20-1 and TRBJ1-1, with D unresolved. The CDR3 sequence is 13 residues long. In germline, CDR1 is DFQATT, CDR2 SNEGSKA (reference sequence). V lost 2 bases to trimming and J lost 7 bases, with 14 bases between them.

The V gene is TRBV4-3, the J gene TRBJ2-2; D remains ambiguous. CDR1 and CDR2 from the germline V gene are LGHNA and YSLEER. The V gene lost 4 bases and the J gene lost 1 base, with 10 bases spanning the gap. The CDR3 has 15 residues. In DNA form, the CDR3 reads TGCGCCAGCAGCCCAACTACCGTGAACACCGGGGAGCTGTTTTTT. Its translation is CASSPTTVNTGELFF.

This clonotype was detected many times. V usage is TRBV10-3 and J usage is TRBJ2-3; TRBD1 agrees at 10 bases. V trimming: 4 bases; J trimming: 4 bases; junction bases outside the gene matches: 2. Germline lookup yields CDR1 ENHRY and CDR2 SYGVKD. CDR3 size: 14 residues. This chain's CDR3 is CAISGQGAPDTQYF. CDR3 DNA: TGTGCCATCAGTGGACAGGGGGCTCCAGATACGCAGTATTTT.

The genes are TRBV6-6 and TRBJ2-1, with a possible D match to TRBD2 (5 bases). The CDR3 contains 13 residues. Germline-derived CDR1 and CDR2 are MNHNY and SVGAGI (reference sequence). The V gene lost 6 bases and the J gene lost 7 bases, with 13 bases spanning the gap. Here the CDR3 reads CASSLNRGNEQFF. Here the CDR3 DNA reads TGTGCCAGCAGCCTTAATCGGGGAAATGAGCAGTTCTTC.

This clonotype occurred many times. The rearrangement uses TRBV7-2 and TRBJ2-3, with 7 bases fitting TRBD2. Unmatched junction bases numbered 3, after V lost 5 bases and J lost 4 bases. The CDR3 sequence is 13 residues long. Germline CDR1 SGHTA, CDR2 FQGNSA. The CDR3 bases are TGTGCCAGCAGCCGGGAGGCCCCAGATACGCAGTATTTT. Its protein is CASSREAPDTQYF.

This clonotype was counted ten times or more. The chain is built from TRBV6-5 and TRBJ1-4; D not certain. The CDR3 is made up of 15 amino acids. Looked up from germline, CDR1 is MNHEY and CDR2 is SVGAGI. Trimming shortened V by 6 bases and J by 0 bases, and 11 bases separated the two germline ends. The CDR3 sequence is CASRPDQTTNEKLFF. The CDR3 DNA reads as TGTGCCAGCAGGCCAGATCAAACAACTAATGAAAAACTGTTTTTT.

The V gene is TRBV20-1, the J gene TRBJ2-3, with no clear D. Germline loops: CDR1 DFQATT, CDR2 SNEGSKA (reference sequence). The CDR3 has 13 residues. The V end was cut by 4 bases, the J end by 1 base, with 9 bases between. CDR3 amino acids: CSATGPRTDTQYF. CDR3 bases: TGCAGTGCTACGGGCCCGCGCACAGATACGCAGTATTTT.

A single count supports this clonotype. This chain connects TRBV24-1 to TRBJ2-3; D is undetermined. Between the trimmed V and J ends, which lost 3 bases and 8 bases, there was a span of 8 bases. The CDR3 totals 12 residues. Germline V gene lookup returns CDR1 KGHDR and CDR2 SFDVKD. CDR3 in DNA: TGTGCCACCAGTGATGCCGTACGTACGCAGTATTTT. Protein product: CATSDAVRTQYF.

This chain uses TRBV7-2 with TRBJ2-3; D not resolved. V lost 5 bases, J lost 1 base, and 13 bases lay in between. This CDR3 contains 15 residues. The V gene's germline CDR1 is SGHTA and CDR2 FQGNSA. For the CDR3, the DNA is TGTGCCAGCAGCCCCCTTGGTGTAGGCACAGATACGCAGTATTTT. This translates into CASSPLGVGTDTQYF.

This clonotype was detected only a few times. This rearrangement joins TRBV6-1 to TRBJ2-3; D is uncertain. Germline CDR1 MNHNS, CDR2 SASEGT. V shed 4 bases and J shed 4 bases, with 12 bases lying between them. The CDR3 is 14 amino acids. The CDR3 DNA follows: TGTGCCAGCAGTGTAAGAATAGTCGCAGATACGCAGTATTTT. It specifies CASSVRIVADTQYF.

The genes are TRBV14 and TRBJ1-1; unclear D gene. This CDR3 region has 13 residues. With 1 base removed from V and 2 bases from J, the gap between germline ends came to 5 bases. Germline CDR1 reads SGHDN; CDR2 reads FVKESK. The CDR3 region is CASSQGRNTEAFF. The CDR3 DNA follows: TGTGCCAGCAGCCAAGGAAGAAACACTGAAGCTTTCTTT.

This clonotype was counted a few times. The chain recombines TRBV7-8 with TRBJ1-4; D not certain. V lost 5 bases and J lost 7, with 17 bases in between. CDR1 and CDR2 (germline): SGHVS, FQNEAQ. This CDR3 is 15 amino acids long. The CDR3 is CASSRSRRESEKLFF. The CDR3 DNA sequence: TGTGCCAGCAGCCGCTCGAGGAGGGAGAGTGAAAAACTGTTTTTT.

This clonotype was counted at least ten times. This chain connects TRBV4-3 to TRBJ2-4; a possible D gene is TRBD2 (6 bases). V was trimmed by 1 base and J by 7 bases, leaving 14 bases between them. CDR1 LGHNA and CDR2 YSLEER come from the germline V gene. The CDR3 runs 15 residues. This CDR3 is CASSQAGGMGNIQYF. CDR3 in DNA: TGCGCCAGCAGCCAAGCAGGAGGGATGGGGAACATTCAGTACTTC.

Many counts were recorded for this clonotype. CDR3 in amino acids: CASSLALGIQYF. The CDR3 DNA reads as TGTGCCAGCAGCTTAGCGCTCGGCATTCAGTACTTC. The rearrangement joins TRBV7-2 to TRBJ2-4; no definite D call. This CDR3 is built from 12 residues. The germline CDR1 and CDR2 sequences are SGHTA and FQGNSA. V was clipped by 0 bases and J by 9 bases, with 6 bases between them.

The chain links TRBV5-1 to TRBJ1-2, with 8 bases lining up with TRBD1. This CDR3 contains 13 residues. CDR1 is SGHRS, CDR2 YFSETQ, per germline. J lost 5 bases, V lost 2 bases, and 2 bases had no gene match. The DNA of the CDR3 is TGCGCCAGCAGCTTCGACAGGGGATATGGCTACACCTTC. Its translation is CASSFDRGYGYTF.

The CDR3 DNA reads as TGTGCCAGCAGGGAAAGCGGGAGGGCCGGCACAGATACGCAGTATTTT. Its translation: CASRESGRAGTDTQYF. V is TRBV28 and J is TRBJ2-3; TRBD2 matches at 10 bases. The junction had 7 bases not matched to a gene; V was cut back by 6 bases and J by 1 base. The length of the CDR3 is 16 residues. Germline V gene lookup returns CDR1 MDHEN and CDR2 SYDVKM.

This clonotype was counted only a few times. The chain links TRBV5-1 to TRBJ2-7; 11 bases fit TRBD2. V lost 2 bases to trimming and J lost 2 bases; unmatched junction nucleotides: 3. CDR3 length: 15 residues. CDR1 and CDR2 from the germline V gene are SGHRS and YFSETQ. CDR3 sequence (DNA): TGCGCCAGCAGCTTCGGTAGCGGGGGGGCCTACGAGCAGTACGTC. Translating it yields CASSFGSGGAYEQYV.

This clonotype occurred a few times. The V call is TRBV7-9, the J call TRBJ2-3; no definite D call. Between the trimmed V and J ends, which lost 3 bases and 2 bases, there was a span of 12 bases. The CDR3 consists of 15 residues. Germline V CDR1 and CDR2: SEHNR, FQNEAQ (reference sequence). CDR3: CASSLGPAATDTQYF. The CDR3 DNA reads TGTGCCAGCAGCTTGGGCCCCGCGGCCACAGATACGCAGTATTTT. The variable domain in full, completed from reference TRBV7-9 and TRBJ2-3, reads DTGVSQNPRHKITKRGQNVTFRCDPISEHNRLYWYRQTLGQGPEFLTYFQNEAQLEKSRLLSDRFSAERPKGSFSTLEIQRTEQGDSAMYLCASSLGPAATDTQYFGPGTRLTVL.

The V call is TRBV5-5, the J call TRBJ2-2, with D possibly matching TRBD2 (5 bases). The germline V and J ends were trimmed by 3 bases and 2 bases, with 14 bases remaining between them. Germline V CDR1 and CDR2: SGHKS, YYEKEE (reference sequence). The CDR3 totals 16 residues. CDR3 protein: CASSSPERVNTGELFF. The CDR3 nucleotides read TGTGCCAGCAGCTCCCCGGAGAGGGTCAACACCGGGGAGCTGTTTTTT.

This clonotype was detected only a few times. The chain couples TRBV7-9 to TRBJ2-2; 7 bases line up with TRBD2. Trimming cost V 7 bases and J 3 bases; bases outside gene matches: 8. Germline CDR1 and CDR2: SEHNR and FQNEAQ (reference sequence). There are 15 residues in the CDR3. The CDR3 bases are TGTGCCAGCACTCTCACGGCGGGGGACACCGGGGAGCTGTTTTTT. It specifies CASTLTAGDTGELFF.

This clonotype was observed a handful of times. The chain is built from TRBV10-3 and TRBJ2-2; no definite D call. Trimming removed 0 bases at V and 0 bases at J, with 8 bases between. The CDR3 consists of 16 residues. Germline V gives CDR1 ENHRY, CDR2 SYGVKD. In DNA form, the CDR3 reads TGTGCCATCAGTGAGTCGGGCCGCCCGAACACCGGGGAGCTGTTTTTT. Encoded protein: CAISESGRPNTGELFF.

This clonotype showed up many times. The V and J genes are TRBV15 and TRBJ2-2, with D possibly TRBD1 on 6 matching bases. The germline V gene has CDR1 LNHNV and CDR2 YYDKDF (reference sequence). The V gene lost 3 bases and the J gene lost 0 bases, with 11 bases spanning the gap. This CDR3 region has 16 residues. CDR3 region: CATSRDSPPNTGELFF. The CDR3, as DNA: TGTGCCACCAGCAGGGACAGCCCTCCGAACACCGGGGAGCTGTTTTTT.

This clonotype was detected a few times. The chain couples TRBV5-5 to TRBJ2-5; D gene uncertain. Germline V gene data show CDR1 as SGHKS and CDR2 as YYEKEE (reference sequence). The CDR3 loop spans 14 amino acids. V was trimmed by 3 bases and J by 3 bases, leaving 12 bases between them. CDR3 sequence: CASSSKAWEETQYF. The DNA for the CDR3 is TGTGCCAGCAGCTCAAAAGCTTGGGAAGAGACCCAGTACTTC.

This chain connects TRBV6-6 to TRBJ1-4, with 11 bases matching TRBD1. Germline loops: CDR1 MNHNY, CDR2 SVGAGI (reference sequence). V was clipped by 8 bases and J by 0 bases; unmatched bases: 8. This CDR3 spans 17 amino acids. The CDR3 loop is CASRQPGQGATNEKLFF. The CDR3, as DNA: TGTGCCAGCCGTCAACCGGGACAGGGGGCAACTAATGAAAAACTGTTTTTT.

This clonotype appeared many times. The chain has TRBV20-1 and TRBJ2-3; a possible D gene is TRBD1 (6 bases). Trimming stripped 0 bases from V and 3 bases from J, with 19 bases between. The CDR3 covers 17 residues. Germline V CDR1 and CDR2: DFQATT, SNEGSKA (reference sequence). The CDR3 DNA follows: TGCAGTGCTAGAGAGATGTGGGGGCCTATGGGTACAGATACGCAGTATTTT. Its protein is CSAREMWGPMGTDTQYF.

The CDR3 nucleotides read TGTGCCAGCAGCACCCGGACAGGGGGGGAGACCCAGTACTTC. Protein sequence: CASSTRTGGETQYF. This chain joins TRBV7-2 and TRBJ2-5, with 10 bases matching TRBD1. V was clipped by 5 bases and J by 5 bases; unmatched bases: 5. The CDR3 runs 14 residues. Germline values: CDR1 SGHTA, CDR2 FQGNSA.

Many counts were recorded for this clonotype. The gene calls are TRBV5-1 and TRBJ2-1, with D perhaps TRBD2 (6 bases). Germline V lookup: CDR1 SGHRS, CDR2 YFSETQ. The CDR3 covers 14 residues. With 4 bases removed from V and 5 bases from J, the gap between germline ends came to 13 bases. CDR3 nucleotides: TGCGCCAGCAGCCCGGGACTCCTCCACAATGAGCAGTTCTTC. Translating gives CASSPGLLHNEQFF.